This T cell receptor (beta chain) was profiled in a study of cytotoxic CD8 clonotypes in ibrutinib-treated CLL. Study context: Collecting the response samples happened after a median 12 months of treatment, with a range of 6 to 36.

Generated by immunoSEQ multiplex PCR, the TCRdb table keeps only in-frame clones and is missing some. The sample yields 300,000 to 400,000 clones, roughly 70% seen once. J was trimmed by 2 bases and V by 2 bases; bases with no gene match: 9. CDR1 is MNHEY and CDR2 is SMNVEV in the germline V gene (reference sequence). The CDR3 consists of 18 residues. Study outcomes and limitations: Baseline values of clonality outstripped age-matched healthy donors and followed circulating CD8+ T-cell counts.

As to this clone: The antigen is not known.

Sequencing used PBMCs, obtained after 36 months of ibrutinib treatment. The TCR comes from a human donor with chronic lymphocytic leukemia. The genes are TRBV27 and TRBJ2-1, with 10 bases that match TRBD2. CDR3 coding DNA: TGTGCCAGCAGTTTAAGGACTAGCGGAAAAAGGACCTACAATGAGCAGTTCTTC. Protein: CASSLRTSGKRTYNEQFF.